Listed below are T cell receptor beta chains from one sample, sequenced in a study of cytotoxic CD8 clonotypes in ibrutinib-treated CLL. Sequencing was performed with immunoSEQ multiplex PCR; in TCRdb, only in-frame clones are kept and a portion is missing. Of fewer than 13,000 clones in the sample, 79% were seen once. The specimen was PBMCs, collected at disease progression, from a patient treated with ibrutinib. The receptors here all came from a human donor with chronic lymphocytic leukemia. Both conserved end residues are part of each CDR3. A D gene is named only where the DNA matches it firmly. Clone size is shown for a subset of rows, as once, few, many or a class of expanded clone.

d_call j_call clone_size v_call cdr3_nt cdr3_aa
NA TRBJ1-5 NA TRBV9 TGTGCCAGCAGCTCAAGCAGGCTTAGCAATCAGCCCCAGCATTTT CASSSSRLSNQPQHF
TRBD2 TRBJ2-3 NA TRBV7-2 TGTGCCAGCACCTCGTGGACTAGCGGCACAGATACGCAGTATTTT CASTSWTSGTDTQYF
NA TRBJ1-2 NA TRBV5-5 TGTGCCAGCAGCTCCAGCTGGGGCTACACCTTC CASSSSWGYTF
NA TRBJ1-2 NA TRBV10-3 TGTGCCATCAGTGAGTCCCGGGGCGTCGGGTATGGCTACACCTTC CAISESRGVGYGYTF
NA TRBJ1-1 NA TRBV5-1 TGCGCCAGCAGCTTGGCCGACAGTCGGACTGAAGCTTTCTTT CASSLADSRTEAFF
NA TRBJ1-6 NA TRBV6-5 TGTGCCAGCAGTTACGATGGCAGGGCCAATTCACCCCTCCACTTT CASSYDGRANSPLHF
NA TRBJ1-4 NA TRBV9 TGTGCCAGCAGTGGGCTAAATGAAAAACTGTTTTTT CASSGLNEKLFF
NA TRBJ2-2 NA TRBV7-3 TGTGCCAGCAGCTTAACCCACGGGGAGCTGTTTTTT CASSLTHGELFF
NA TRBJ2-5 NA TRBV18 TGTGCCAGCTCACCATACGGACAAGAGACCCAGTACTTC CASSPYGQETQYF
NA TRBJ2-1 large TRBV11-3 TGTGCCAGCAGCTTCGGGGGTTCCGGAAATGAGCAGTTCTTC CASSFGGSGNEQFF
NA TRBJ1-2 NA TRBV21-1 TGTGCCAGCAGCAATACAACGGAAAACTATGGCTACACCTTC CASSNTTENYGYTF
TRBD1 TRBJ1-3 NA TRBV6-1 TGTGCCAGCAAGACAGGGAGATCAAACACCATATATTTT CASKTGRSNTIYF
NA TRBJ2-7 NA TRBV28 TGTGCCAGCCGCGGGGTGTCCTACGAGCAGTACTTC CASRGVSYEQYF
TRBD2 TRBJ2-1 NA TRBV7-9 TGTGCCAGCAGCCAACCAACTAGCGGGAGGTCGAGCTCCTACAATGAGCAGTTCTTC CASSQPTSGRSSSYNEQFF
TRBD1 TRBJ2-6 few TRBV19 TGTGCCAGCGCACCGGGACAGCAGAGCTCTGGGGCCAACGTCCTGACTTTC CASAPGQQSSGANVLTF
TRBD2 TRBJ2-3 NA TRBV5-1 TGCGCCAGCAGCTTTGTAGCGGGAGTGGTCACAGATACGCAGTATTTT CASSFVAGVVTDTQYF
NA TRBJ2-3 NA TRBV19 TGTGCCAGTAGTATAGGGGAGGTGTACACAGATACGCAGTATTTT CASSIGEVYTDTQYF
NA TRBJ2-3 NA TRBV18 TGTGCCAGCTCATCGAATCGGGATACGCAGTATTTT CASSSNRDTQYF
TRBD1 TRBJ1-2 once TRBV18 TGTGCCAGCTCACAAACGACTGGACAGGAGCCTATCCCTGTCTATGGCTACACCTTC CASSQTTGQEPIPVYGYTF